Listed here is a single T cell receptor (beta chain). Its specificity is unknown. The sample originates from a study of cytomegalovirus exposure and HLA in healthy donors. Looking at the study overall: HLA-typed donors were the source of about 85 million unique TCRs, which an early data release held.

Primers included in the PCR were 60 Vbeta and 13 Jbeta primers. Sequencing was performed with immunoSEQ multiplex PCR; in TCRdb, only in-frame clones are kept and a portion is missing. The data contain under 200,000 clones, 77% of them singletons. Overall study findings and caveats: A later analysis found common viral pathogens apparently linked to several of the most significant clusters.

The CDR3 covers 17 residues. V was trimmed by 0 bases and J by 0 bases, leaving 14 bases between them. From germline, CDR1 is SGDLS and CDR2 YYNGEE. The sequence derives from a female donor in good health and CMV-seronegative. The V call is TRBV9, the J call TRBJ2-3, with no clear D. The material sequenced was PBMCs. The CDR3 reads CASSVALQSNSTDTQYF. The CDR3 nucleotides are TGTGCCAGCAGCGTAGCCCTTCAGTCCAATAGCACAGATACGCAGTATTTT.